Below are 26 T cell receptor beta chains sequenced from a single sample in a study of blood T cell repertoires in COVID-19. The assay was immunoSEQ multiplex PCR, and TCRdb's table has in-frame clones only and misses some. Of over 250,000 clones in the sample, roughly 86% were seen once. Sequenced: peripheral blood. The receptors were sampled from a woman between 25 and 40 years old with acute or convalescent COVID-19.

The gene calls are TRBV7-8 and TRBJ2-7; 8 bases are a match to TRBD2. The CDR3 loop spans 16 amino acids. Trimming cost V 5 bases and J 4 bases; bases outside gene matches: 13. CDR1 and CDR2 from the germline V gene are SGHVS and FQNEAQ. The CDR3, as DNA: TGTGCCAGCAGCCCGCGTTTTGGCGGGAGGTTTTACGAGCAGTACTTC. Amino acid sequence: CASSPRFGGRFYEQYF.

This chain's CDR3 is CASSPRAGTQYF. CDR3 bases: TGTGCCAGCAGTCCCAGGGCCGGGACCCAGTACTTC. The chain has TRBV6-6 and TRBJ2-5, with D perhaps TRBD1 (5 bases). CDR3 length: 12 residues. V dropped 5 bases and J dropped 7 bases, with 11 bases sitting between them. In germline, CDR1 is MNHNY, CDR2 SVGAGI (reference sequence).

The sample holds one count of this clone. The J gene is TRBJ2-7, the V gene TRBV9; TRBD2 matches at 8 bases. Trimming took 0 bases from V and 4 from J; bases not matched to a gene: 3. Germline-derived CDR1 and CDR2 are SGDLS and YYNGEE. This CDR3 spans 14 amino acids. The DNA of the CDR3 is TGTGCCAGCAGCGTAGGCGCTAGCGGGTACGAGCAGTACTTC. Translation: CASSVGASGYEQYF. The full variable domain, with the rest looked up from reference TRBV9 and TRBJ2-7, is DSGVTQTPKHLITATGQRVTLRCSPRSGDLSVYWYQQSLDQGLQFLIQYYNGEERAKGNILERFSAQQFPDLHSELNLSSLELGDSALYFCASSVGASGYEQYFGPGTRLTVT.

A single count supports this clone. This chain joins TRBV7-2 and TRBJ2-3; 8 bases map to TRBD2. With 5 bases clipped from V and 4 bases from J, the junction kept 8 bases outside the gene matches. Per the germline V gene, CDR1 is SGHTA and CDR2 is FQGNSA. This CDR3 region has 15 residues. The CDR3 here is CASSPSGSVSDTQYF. In DNA, the CDR3 is TGTGCCAGCAGCCCAAGCGGGAGTGTATCAGATACGCAGTATTTT.

The J gene is TRBJ2-1, the V gene TRBV5-4; TRBD1 is a possible D gene (5 bases). Germline V lookup: CDR1 SGHNT, CDR2 YYREEE (reference sequence). The CDR3 has 15 amino acids. Deletions cut 1 base from V and 6 bases from J, with 14 bases between. As DNA, the CDR3 is TGTGCCAGCAGCTTGAGTCCGACAGATTCCAATGAGCAGTTCTTC. This codes for CASSLSPTDSNEQFF.

This clone was recorded once. The chain recombines TRBV9 with TRBJ2-7; D might be TRBD2 (6 bases). Trimming cost V 4 bases and J 3 bases, with 14 bases left between them. CDR1 and CDR2 from the germline V gene are SGDLS and YYNGEE. This CDR3 contains 14 residues. CDR3 coding DNA: TGTGCCAGCAGCCCGGGCGGGATGGACTACGAGCAGTACTTC. Residues: CASSPGGMDYEQYF.

The V gene is TRBV11-3, the J gene TRBJ1-2; TRBD1 is a possible D gene (5 bases). The V end lost 0 bases, the J end lost 2 bases, and 13 bases lay between the germline ends. There are 16 residues in the CDR3. The V gene's germline CDR1 is SGHNT and CDR2 YENEEA. The CDR3 DNA reads as TGTGCCAGCAGCTTAGAGGGTAGGGGCGGAAACTATGGCTACACCTTC. Translating it yields CASSLEGRGGNYGYTF.

The chain is built from TRBV7-2 and TRBJ1-5; 7 positions agree with TRBD1. The V and J ends lost 4 bases and 0 bases, in that order; junction bases with no gene match: 12. This CDR3 has 18 amino acids. Germline CDR1 is SGHTA and CDR2 is FQGNSA. CDR3 sequence: CASSSRAGGTYSNQPQHF. In nucleotides, the CDR3 is TGTGCCAGCAGCTCCCGAGCAGGGGGAACTTATAGCAATCAGCCCCAGCATTTT.

The chain links TRBV7-2 to TRBJ1-4; perhaps TRBD1 as D (5 bases). The V end lost 3 bases, the J end lost 8 bases, and 10 bases lay between the germline ends. There are 13 residues in the CDR3. Germline V gives CDR1 SGHTA, CDR2 FQGNSA. The CDR3 nucleotides are TGTGCCAGCAGCTTTGACAGAAGCGAAAAACTGTTTTTT. It specifies CASSFDRSEKLFF.

This clone was found a few times. The V and J genes are TRBV27 and TRBJ1-5, with 7 positions matching TRBD1. The CDR3 totals 15 residues. Germline CDR1 and CDR2: MNHEY and SMNVEV (reference sequence). V lost 6 bases and J lost 4; bases outside the gene matches: 9. The CDR3 loop is CASRLRQGINQPQHF. DNA for the CDR3: TGTGCCAGCAGACTCAGACAGGGTATAAATCAGCCCCAGCATTTT.

The rearrangement joins TRBV7-2 to TRBJ2-5; TRBD2 aligns across 7 bases. The CDR3 has 15 residues. The trim removed 6 bases at V and 6 bases at J, leaving 13 bases unmatched. Germline V gives CDR1 SGHTA, CDR2 FQGNSA. CDR3 amino acids: CASSSIRTSWKTQYF. The CDR3, as DNA: TGTGCCAGCAGTTCCATTAGGACTAGTTGGAAGACCCAGTACTTC.

This chain links TRBV15 with TRBJ2-7, with 10 bases that match TRBD2. The CDR3 has 16 residues. Germline V gene lookup returns CDR1 LNHNV and CDR2 YYDKDF (reference sequence). J was trimmed by 0 bases and V by 1 base; bases with no gene match: 3. CDR3: CATSRGASGSSYEQYF. The CDR3 coding sequence is TGTGCCACCAGCAGAGGGGCTAGCGGGAGCTCCTACGAGCAGTACTTC. Based on the CDR3 plus reference TRBV15 and TRBJ2-7, the full variable domain is DAMVIQNPRYQVTQFGKPVTLSCSQTLNHNVMYWYQQKSSQAPKLLFHYYDKDFNNEADTPDNFQSRRPNTSFCFLDIRSPGLGDTAMYLCATSRGASGSSYEQYFGPGTRLTVT.

This chain connects TRBV10-3 to TRBJ2-3; no reliable D call. The V end lost 3 bases, the J end lost 0 bases, and 7 bases lay between the germline ends. The CDR3 has 14 amino acids. Looked up from germline, CDR1 is ENHRY and CDR2 is SYGVKD. CDR3 nucleotides: TGTGCCATCAGTGACTCAACTAGCACAGATACGCAGTATTTT. Encoded protein: CAISDSTSTDTQYF.

The rearrangement links TRBV11-2 to TRBJ1-5; unclear D gene. The CDR3 covers 13 residues. Between the trimmed V and J ends, which lost 6 bases and 3 bases, there was a span of 9 bases. Germline CDR1 SGHAT, CDR2 FQNNGV. The CDR3 is CASSPHSNQPQHF. CDR3 nucleotides: TGTGCCAGCAGTCCTCACTCCAATCAGCCCCAGCATTTT.

The chain combines TRBV5-6 with TRBJ2-1; no definite D call. This CDR3 comprises 13 residues. V gave up 4 bases and J gave up 3 bases, with 8 bases separating them. The germline gives CDR1 SGHDT, CDR2 YYEEEE. CDR3: CASSRWSYNEQFF. In DNA, the CDR3 is TGTGCCAGCAGCCGGTGGAGCTACAATGAGCAGTTCTTC.

The chain carries TRBV7-3 and TRBJ2-7, with 10 bases that match TRBD1. CDR3 size: 14 residues. V lost 3 bases to trimming and J lost 3 bases; unmatched junction nucleotides: 2. The germline V gene encodes CDR1 SGHTA and CDR2 FQGTGA. CDR3 coding DNA: TGTGCCAGCAGCTTGGGACAGGGGATCTACGAGCAGTACTTC. As protein: CASSLGQGIYEQYF.

This chain joins TRBV7-3 and TRBJ2-1; 12 bases are a match to TRBD2. Germline CDR1 and CDR2: SGHTA and FQGTGA. With V trimmed by 1 base and J by 1 base, 2 bases remained unmatched. CDR3 length: 17 residues. CDR3 DNA: TGTGCCAGCAGCTTAATTGGGACTAGCGGGTCCTACAATGAGCAGTTCTTC. Protein: CASSLIGTSGSYNEQFF.

The V gene is TRBV9, the J gene TRBJ1-2; D ambiguous. Germline CDR1 reads SGDLS; CDR2 reads YYNGEE. The V end lost 4 bases, the J end lost 3 bases, and 16 bases lay between the germline ends. The CDR3 runs 15 residues. The CDR3: CASSLRGTADYGYTF. The CDR3 DNA follows: TGTGCCAGCAGCTTACGAGGTACAGCGGACTATGGCTACACCTTC.

The V and J genes are TRBV12-5 and TRBJ2-7, with 7 bases lining up with TRBD1. The germline V gene has CDR1 LGHNT and CDR2 FRNRAP. The CDR3 contains 15 residues. V lost 6 bases, J lost 1 base, and 9 bases stayed unmatched. In DNA, the CDR3 is TGTGCTAGTGGCACACCTACAGGGGTTTCCTACGAGCAGTACTTC. Its translation: CASGTPTGVSYEQYF.

The chain is built from TRBV9 and TRBJ2-6; TRBD1 agrees at 8 bases. The germline gives CDR1 SGDLS, CDR2 YYNGEE. The ends lost 0 bases at V and 0 bases at J; junction bases unmatched: 5. This CDR3 region has 18 residues. CDR3 region: CASSVVGTGHSGANVLTF. The CDR3 coding sequence is TGTGCCAGCAGCGTAGTAGGGACAGGCCACTCTGGGGCCAACGTCCTGACTTTC.

CDR3 sequence reads: CASSPDAAGAKNIQYF. The CDR3 region has the DNA TGTGCCAGCAGCCCCGATGCAGCGGGGGCCAAAAACATTCAGTACTTC. J is TRBJ2-4 and V is TRBV6-4; 7 bases line up with TRBD2. Germline CDR1 reads MRHNA; CDR2 reads SNTAGT. V lost 6 bases to trimming and J lost 1 base; unmatched junction nucleotides: 9. This CDR3 contains 16 residues.

V is TRBV5-6 and J is TRBJ1-1; D is unresolved. V gave up 3 bases and J gave up 3 bases, with 12 bases separating them. There are 14 residues in the CDR3. CDR1 and CDR2 (germline): SGHDT, YYEEEE. The CDR3 bases are TGTGCCAGCAGCTCGGGGTTCGGGGACACTGAAGCTTTCTTT. Protein sequence: CASSSGFGDTEAFF.

The rearrangement joins TRBV10-2 to TRBJ2-7, with 8 nucleotides matching TRBD1. V trimming: 10 bases; J trimming: 2 bases; junction bases outside the gene matches: 4. Germline V lookup: CDR1 WSHSY, CDR2 SAAADI. This CDR3 is 12 amino acids long. This CDR3 reads CATQTGAYEQYF. The CDR3 DNA sequence: TGCGCCACCCAGACAGGGGCCTACGAGCAGTACTTC.

This clone was seen many times. V gene TRBV5-6 combines with J gene TRBJ2-7; TRBD2 might be the D (6 bases). The V end lost 0 bases, the J end lost 7 bases, and 17 bases lay between the germline ends. The CDR3 has 15 residues. Germline-derived CDR1 and CDR2 are SGHDT and YYEEEE. The chain's CDR3 is CASSLARDSNGEQYF. The CDR3 bases are TGTGCCAGCAGCTTGGCCCGGGACTCCAACGGGGAGCAGTACTTC.

The chain is built from TRBV6-5 and TRBJ2-2; tentatively, D is TRBD2 (6 bases). The V gene's germline CDR1 is MNHEY and CDR2 SVGAGI. The CDR3 loop spans 16 amino acids. Deletions cut 0 bases from V and 2 bases from J, with 10 bases between. In DNA, the CDR3 is TGTGCCAGCAGTTACTCGCCGACTAGAAACACCGGGGAGCTGTTTTTT. Protein product: CASSYSPTRNTGELFF.

This chain joins TRBV12-5 and TRBJ2-7; 12 nucleotides line up with TRBD2. The germline gives CDR1 LGHNT, CDR2 FRNRAP. V gave up 0 bases and J gave up 7 bases; unmatched junction bases: 10. This CDR3 comprises 17 residues. The CDR3 is CASGLVTSGRGSVEQYF. Here the CDR3 DNA reads TGTGCTAGTGGTTTGGTGACTAGCGGGAGAGGTTCTGTAGAGCAGTACTTC. The full variable domain, rest sourced from reference TRBV12-5 and TRBJ2-7, is DARVTQTPRHKVTEMGQEVTMRCQPILGHNTVFWYRQTMMQGLELLAYFRNRAPLDDSGMPKDRFSAEMPDATLATLKIQPSEPRDSAVYFCASGLVTSGRGSVEQYFGPGTRLTVT.